These T cell receptor beta chains were read from a single sample in a study of shared clonotypes between healthy human individuals. The assay was immunoSEQ multiplex PCR, and TCRdb's table has in-frame clones only and misses some. This sample carries fewer than 2.5 million clones, over 85% of them seen once, and the ten largest clones take roughly 0.39%. The material sequenced was naive CD4+ T cells from PBMCs. Receptor source: a man between 18 and 29 years old in good health. Some clones in this sample may be carry-over from other donors' samples. CDR3s include the opening cysteine and the closing phenylalanine or tryptophan. The D gene is left open where the match is weak.

j_call d_call v_call cdr3_aa cdr3_nt
TRBJ1-1 - TRBV6-5 CASSSHAMNTEAFF TGTGCCAGCAGTTCACACGCCATGAACACTGAAGCTTTCTTT
TRBJ1-1 TRBD1 TRBV6-6 CASSFSGQQNTEAFF TGTGCCAGCAGTTTCTCGGGACAGCAGAACACTGAAGCTTTCTTT
TRBJ2-5 - TRBV18 CASSPRQETQYF TGTGCCAGCTCACCAAGGCAAGAGACCCAGTACTTC
TRBJ2-1 TRBD2 TRBV7-2 CASSVASGEQFF TGTGCCAGCAGCGTAGCTAGCGGAGAGCAGTTCTTC
TRBJ1-3 - TRBV7-2 CASSLDSTDPGNTIYF TGTGCCAGCAGCTTAGATTCGACAGACCCTGGAAACACCATATATTTT
TRBJ2-4 - TRBV6-5 CASSSLTRPAKNIQYF TGTGCCAGCAGTTCCCTTACTAGACCCGCCAAAAACATTCAGTACTTC
TRBJ1-4 - TRBV28 CASSFLGGGNEKLFF TGTGCCAGCAGTTTCCTCGGGGGCGGGAATGAAAAACTGTTTTTT
TRBJ1-3 TRBD1 TRBV2 CASGRGRTAGNTIYF TGTGCCAGCGGTAGGGGGCGAACTGCTGGAAACACCATATATTTT
TRBJ2-7 TRBD2 TRBV18 CASSPTMGLATYEQYF TGTGCCAGCTCACCGACGATGGGACTAGCGACCTACGAGCAGTACTTC
TRBJ1-1 TRBD1 TRBV7-2 CASSLPGQGGTEAFF TGTGCCAGCAGCTTACCGGGACAGGGGGGTACTGAAGCTTTCTTT